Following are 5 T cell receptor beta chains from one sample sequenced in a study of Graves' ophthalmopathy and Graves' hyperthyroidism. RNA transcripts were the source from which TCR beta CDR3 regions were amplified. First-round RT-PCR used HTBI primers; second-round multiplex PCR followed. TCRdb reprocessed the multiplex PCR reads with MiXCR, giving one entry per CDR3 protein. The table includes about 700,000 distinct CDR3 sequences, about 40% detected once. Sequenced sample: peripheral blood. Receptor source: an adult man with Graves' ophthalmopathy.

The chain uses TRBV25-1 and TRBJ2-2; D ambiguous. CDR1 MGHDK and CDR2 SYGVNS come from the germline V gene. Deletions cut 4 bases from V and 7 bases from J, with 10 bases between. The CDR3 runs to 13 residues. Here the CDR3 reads CASSATDRGELFF. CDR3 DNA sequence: TGTGCCAGCAGTGCTACGGATCGCGGGGAGCTGTTTTTT.

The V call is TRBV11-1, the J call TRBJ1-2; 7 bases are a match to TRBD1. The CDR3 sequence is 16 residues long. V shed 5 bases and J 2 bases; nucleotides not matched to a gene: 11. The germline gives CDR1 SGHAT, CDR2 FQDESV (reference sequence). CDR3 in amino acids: CASSPAGTVTNYGYTF. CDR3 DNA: TGTGCCAGCAGCCCAGCCGGGACAGTGACAAACTATGGCTACACCTTC.

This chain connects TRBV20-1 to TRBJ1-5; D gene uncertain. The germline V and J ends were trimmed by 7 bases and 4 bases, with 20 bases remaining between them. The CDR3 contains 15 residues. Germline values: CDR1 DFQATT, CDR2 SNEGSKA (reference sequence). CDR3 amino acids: CSGSGDTGRNQPQHF. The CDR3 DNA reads TGCAGTGGTAGCGGCGACACCGGCAGAAATCAGCCCCAGCATTTT.

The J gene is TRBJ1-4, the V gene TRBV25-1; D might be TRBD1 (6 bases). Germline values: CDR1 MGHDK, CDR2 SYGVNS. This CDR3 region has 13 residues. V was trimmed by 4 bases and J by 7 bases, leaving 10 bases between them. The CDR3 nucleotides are TGTGCCAGCAGTGGGGCCAGGGGTGAAAAACTGTTTTTT. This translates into CASSGARGEKLFF.

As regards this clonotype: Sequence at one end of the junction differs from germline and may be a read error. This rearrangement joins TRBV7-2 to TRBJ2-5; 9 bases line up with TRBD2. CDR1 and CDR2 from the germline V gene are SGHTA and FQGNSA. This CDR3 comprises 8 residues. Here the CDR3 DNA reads TGCGCCAGCGGGGGGCAGTACTTC. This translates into CASGGQYF.